A single T cell receptor beta chain is shown here with its context. These data belong to a study of T cells expressing NK-cell markers. Study in general: All TCR beta repertoires analysed originated from sorted CD3+CD56+NKG2C+, CD3+CD56+NKG2C- and CD3+CD56-NKG2C+ T cells.

With UMIs, 5'RACE template switching was used to make TCR beta cDNA. TCRdb reprocessed the 5' RACE reads and stores each CDR3 protein as one record, lacking DNA. The table lists about 460,000 distinct CDR3 sequences, with around 1.4% in the top ten. Looked up from germline, CDR1 is SEHNR and CDR2 is FQNEAQ (reference sequence). CDR3 length: 16 amino acids. The sequencing input was blood T cells: a sorted CD56 or NKG2C T cell subset, CD4+ or CD8+ T cells, or bulk PBMC T cells (not recorded which). The receptor was isolated from a woman between 45 and 60 years old in good health. The rearrangement uses TRBV7-9 and TRBJ2-3; as DNA is missing, the TRBD2 call by TCRdb cannot be tested. CDR3 in amino acids: CASTSPGGPSEDTQYF. Complete variable domain (other parts from reference TRBV7-9 and TRBJ2-3): DTGVSQNPRHKITKRGQNVTFRCDPISEHNRLYWYRQTLGQGPEFLTYFQNEAQLEKSRLLSDRFSAERPKGSFSTLEIQRTEQGDSAMYLCASTSPGGPSEDTQYFGPGTRLTVL.